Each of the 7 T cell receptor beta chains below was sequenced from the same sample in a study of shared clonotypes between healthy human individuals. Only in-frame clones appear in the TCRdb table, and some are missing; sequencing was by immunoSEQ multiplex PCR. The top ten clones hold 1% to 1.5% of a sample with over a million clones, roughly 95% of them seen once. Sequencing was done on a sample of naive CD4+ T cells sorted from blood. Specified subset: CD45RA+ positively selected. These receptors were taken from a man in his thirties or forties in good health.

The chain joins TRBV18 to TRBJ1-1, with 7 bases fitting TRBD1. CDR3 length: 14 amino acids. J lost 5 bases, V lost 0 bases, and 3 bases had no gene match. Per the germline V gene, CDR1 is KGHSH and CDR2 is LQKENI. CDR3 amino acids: CASSPPPRGTEAFF. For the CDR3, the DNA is TGTGCCAGCTCACCACCCCCCAGGGGGACTGAAGCTTTCTTT.

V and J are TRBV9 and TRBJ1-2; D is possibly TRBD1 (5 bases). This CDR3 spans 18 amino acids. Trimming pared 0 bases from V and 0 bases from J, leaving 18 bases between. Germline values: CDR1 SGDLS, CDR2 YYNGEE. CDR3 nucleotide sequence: TGTGCCAGCAGCGTAGAGGTGGGGCAGCCCAAAGCTAACTATGGCTACACCTTC. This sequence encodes CASSVEVGQPKANYGYTF.

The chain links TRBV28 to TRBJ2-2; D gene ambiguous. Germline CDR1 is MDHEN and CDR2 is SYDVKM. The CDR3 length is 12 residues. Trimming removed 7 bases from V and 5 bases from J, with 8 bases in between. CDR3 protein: CASMHETGELFF. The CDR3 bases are TGTGCCAGCATGCATGAGACCGGGGAGCTGTTTTTT.

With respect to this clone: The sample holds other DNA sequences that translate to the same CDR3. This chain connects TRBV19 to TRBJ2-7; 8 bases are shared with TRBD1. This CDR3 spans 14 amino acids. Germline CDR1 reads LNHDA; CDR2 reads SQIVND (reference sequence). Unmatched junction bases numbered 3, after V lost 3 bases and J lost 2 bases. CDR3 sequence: CASSIPGGPYEQYF. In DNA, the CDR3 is TGTGCCAGTAGTATCCCAGGGGGCCCCTACGAGCAGTACTTC.

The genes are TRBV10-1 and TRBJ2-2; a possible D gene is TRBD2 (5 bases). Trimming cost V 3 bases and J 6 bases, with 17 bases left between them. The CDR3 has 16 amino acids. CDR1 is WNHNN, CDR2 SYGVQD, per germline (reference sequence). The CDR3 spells CASSESGKWTAGELFF. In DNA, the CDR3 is TGCGCCAGCAGTGAATCGGGGAAATGGACCGCCGGGGAGCTGTTTTTT.

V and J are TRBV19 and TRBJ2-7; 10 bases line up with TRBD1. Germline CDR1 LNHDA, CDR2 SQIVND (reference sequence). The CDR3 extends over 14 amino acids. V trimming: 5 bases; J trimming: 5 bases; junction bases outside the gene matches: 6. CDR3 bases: TGTGCCAGTAGTCGGACAGGGGGGGCCCACGAGCAGTACTTC. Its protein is CASSRTGGAHEQYF. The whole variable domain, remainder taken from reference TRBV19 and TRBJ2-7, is DGGITQSPKYLFRKEGQNVTLSCEQNLNHDAMYWYRQDPGQGLRLIYYSQIVNDFQKGDIAEGYSVSREKKESFPLTVTSAQKNPTAFYLCASSRTGGAHEQYFGPGTRLTVT.

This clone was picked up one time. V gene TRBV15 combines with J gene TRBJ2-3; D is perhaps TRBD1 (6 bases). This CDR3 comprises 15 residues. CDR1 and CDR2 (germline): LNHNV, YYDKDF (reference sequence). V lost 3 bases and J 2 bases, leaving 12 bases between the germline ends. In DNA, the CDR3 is TGTGCCACCAGCAGGGGACAATTGAACACAGATACGCAGTATTTT. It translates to CATSRGQLNTDTQYF. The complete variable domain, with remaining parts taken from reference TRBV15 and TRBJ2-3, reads DAMVIQNPRYQVTQFGKPVTLSCSQTLNHNVMYWYQQKSSQAPKLLFHYYDKDFNNEADTPDNFQSRRPNTSFCFLDIRSPGLGDTAMYLCATSRGQLNTDTQYFGPGTRLTVL.